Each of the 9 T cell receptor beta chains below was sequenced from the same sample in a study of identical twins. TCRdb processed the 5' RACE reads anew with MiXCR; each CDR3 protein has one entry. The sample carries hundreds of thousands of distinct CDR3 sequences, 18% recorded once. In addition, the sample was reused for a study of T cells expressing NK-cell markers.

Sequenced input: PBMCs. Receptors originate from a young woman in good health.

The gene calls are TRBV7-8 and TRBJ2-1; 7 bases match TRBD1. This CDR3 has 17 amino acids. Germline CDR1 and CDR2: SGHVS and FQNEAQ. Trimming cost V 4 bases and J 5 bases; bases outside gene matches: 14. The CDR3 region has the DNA TGTGCCAGCAGCTCCCGAGCTGACAGGGAGCTACACAATGAGCAGTTCTTC. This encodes CASSSRADRELHNEQFF.

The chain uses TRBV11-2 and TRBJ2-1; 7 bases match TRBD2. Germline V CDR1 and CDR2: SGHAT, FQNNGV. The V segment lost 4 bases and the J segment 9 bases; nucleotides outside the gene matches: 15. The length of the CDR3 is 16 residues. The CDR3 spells CASSSLTERGLVEQFF. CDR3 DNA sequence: TGTGCCAGCAGCTCCCTAACTGAGCGGGGACTGGTTGAGCAGTTCTTC.

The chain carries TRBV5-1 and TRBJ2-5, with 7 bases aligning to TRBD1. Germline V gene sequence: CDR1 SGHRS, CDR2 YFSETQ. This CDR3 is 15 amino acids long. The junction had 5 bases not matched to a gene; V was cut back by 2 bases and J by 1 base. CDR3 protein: CASSFYRQGQETQYF. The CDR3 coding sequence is TGCGCCAGCAGCTTCTACCGACAGGGCCAAGAGACCCAGTACTTC.

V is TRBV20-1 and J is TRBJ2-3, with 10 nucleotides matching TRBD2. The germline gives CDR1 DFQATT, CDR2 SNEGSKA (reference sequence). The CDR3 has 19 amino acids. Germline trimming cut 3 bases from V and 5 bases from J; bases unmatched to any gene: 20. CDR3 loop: CSASPFGERGGGAIDTQYF. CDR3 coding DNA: TGCAGTGCTAGTCCATTCGGCGAGCGGGGGGGCGGGGCCATAGATACGCAGTATTTT.

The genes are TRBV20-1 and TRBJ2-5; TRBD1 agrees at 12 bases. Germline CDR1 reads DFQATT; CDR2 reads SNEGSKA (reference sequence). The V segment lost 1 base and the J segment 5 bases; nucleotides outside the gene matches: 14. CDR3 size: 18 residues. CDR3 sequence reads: CSARVGSVGTGGWETQYF. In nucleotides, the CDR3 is TGCAGTGCTAGAGTAGGATCGGTCGGGACAGGGGGCTGGGAGACCCAGTACTTC.

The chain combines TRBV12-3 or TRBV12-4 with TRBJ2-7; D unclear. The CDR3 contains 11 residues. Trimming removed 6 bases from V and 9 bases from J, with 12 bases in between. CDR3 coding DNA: TGTGCCAGCAGCTCATCATCGCGGCAGTACTTC. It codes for CASSSSSRQYF.

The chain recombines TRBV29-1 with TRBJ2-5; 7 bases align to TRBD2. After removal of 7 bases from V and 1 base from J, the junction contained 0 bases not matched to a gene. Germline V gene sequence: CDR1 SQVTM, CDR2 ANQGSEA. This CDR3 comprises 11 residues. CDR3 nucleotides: TGCAGCGGGACTAGCCAAGAGACCCAGTACTTC. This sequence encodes CSGTSQETQYF.

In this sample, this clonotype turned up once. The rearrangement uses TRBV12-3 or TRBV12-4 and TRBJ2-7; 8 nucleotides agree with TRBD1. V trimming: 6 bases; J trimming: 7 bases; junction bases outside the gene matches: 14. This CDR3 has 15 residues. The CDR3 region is CASRDTSTGAWEQYF. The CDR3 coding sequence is TGTGCCAGCAGGGACACATCGACAGGGGCTTGGGAGCAGTACTTC.

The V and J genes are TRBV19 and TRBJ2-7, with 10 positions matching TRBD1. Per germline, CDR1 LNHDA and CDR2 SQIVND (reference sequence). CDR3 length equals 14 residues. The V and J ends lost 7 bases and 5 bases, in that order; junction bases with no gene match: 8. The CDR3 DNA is TGTGCCAGTACCGAGACAGGGGGCGAAAACGAGCAGTACTTC. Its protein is CASTETGGENEQYF.